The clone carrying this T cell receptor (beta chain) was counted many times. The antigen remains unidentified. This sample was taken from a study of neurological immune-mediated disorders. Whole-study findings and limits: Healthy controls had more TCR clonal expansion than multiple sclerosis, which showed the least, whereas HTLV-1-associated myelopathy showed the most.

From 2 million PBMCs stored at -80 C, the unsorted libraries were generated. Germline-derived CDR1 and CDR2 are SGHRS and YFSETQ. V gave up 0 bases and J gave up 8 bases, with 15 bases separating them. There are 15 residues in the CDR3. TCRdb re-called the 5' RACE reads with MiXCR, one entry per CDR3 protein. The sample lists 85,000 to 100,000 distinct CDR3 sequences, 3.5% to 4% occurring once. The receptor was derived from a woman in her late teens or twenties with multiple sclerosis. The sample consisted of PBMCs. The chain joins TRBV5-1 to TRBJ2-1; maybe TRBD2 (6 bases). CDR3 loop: CASSLAGLAMDEQFF. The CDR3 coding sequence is TGCGCCAGCAGCTTGGCCGGGCTAGCGATGGATGAGCAGTTCTTC.